These T cell receptor beta chains were read from a single sample in a study of cytomegalovirus exposure and HLA in healthy donors. Profiled with immunoSEQ multiplex PCR; TCRdb holds only in-frame clones, not every one. The sample lists about 120,000 clones, more than 60% occurring once. The material sequenced was PBMCs. The receptor source for this set is a man aged 35-49 years in good health and CMV-seropositive. CDR3s include the opening cysteine and the closing phenylalanine or tryptophan.

>TRBJ1-5|TRBV19
CASSNRGGENQPQHF
>TRBJ2-2|TRBV30
CAWEPGTSGRAGELFF
>TRBJ2-1|TRBV6-4
CASSDSTSGITEQFF
>TRBJ2-1|TRBV9
CASSVAGQGINEQFF
>TRBJ1-1|TRBV4-3
CASSQWRGSEAFF
>TRBJ2-1|TRBV18
CASSPVSSGRWNEQFF
>TRBJ2-7|TRBV7-2
CASSPSLPTGRTSYEQYF
>TRBJ1-4|TRBV28
CASSQGQGREKLFF
>TRBJ2-3|TRBV11-2
CASSLGLIDTQYF
>TRBJ2-1|TRBV6-6
CASSLPGLEQFF
>TRBJ2-7|TRBV5-4
CASSLEGGVWEQYF
>TRBJ2-1|TRBV5-1
CASSSSGPSSYNEQFF
>TRBJ1-3|TRBV7-9
CASSLARLQGTLSGNTIYF
>TRBJ1-5|TRBV27
CASSSRGNQPQHF
>TRBJ2-1|TRBV10-3
CAIREGLAGYEQFF
>TRBJ1-6|TRBV9
CASSVEPSNSPLHF
>TRBJ2-2|TRBV7-2
CASSLGGGSTGELFF
>TRBJ1-1|TRBV11-3
CASSWTGQGGRNTEAFF
>TRBJ2-1|TRBV11-3
CASSFGQGTDEQFF
>TRBJ2-1|TRBV4-1
CASSRADQGPSYNEQFF
>TRBJ1-1|TRBV5-1
CASSLDTNTEAFF
>TRBJ1-1|TRBV7-3
CASSLTGGTEAFF
>TRBJ2-7|TRBV19
CASSNRQAYEQYF
>TRBJ2-1|TRBV5-1
CASSLDGGFNYNEQFF
>TRBJ1-5|TRBV11-2
CASSSNENQPQHF
>TRBJ2-3|TRBV6-5
CASSYNSGVDTQYF
>TRBJ2-2|TRBV11-2
CASSLRMGGGELFF
>TRBJ1-2|TRBV18
CASSPPAGNYGYTF
>TRBJ1-5|TRBV28
CASSLASAGDQPQHF
>TRBJ1-1|TRBV4-1
CASSQVPGKWTEAFF
>TRBJ2-2|TRBV7-2
CASHRDRQTGELFF
>TRBJ2-1|TRBV7-9
CASSSGLAGGRYNEQFF
>TRBJ2-1|TRBV27
CASSLLAVSSYNEQFF
>TRBJ1-6|TRBV6-5
CASSYHGVSPLHF
>TRBJ2-3|TRBV9
CASSVAAGQDGTQYF
>TRBJ2-1|TRBV5-4
CASRPSGRAPNEQFF
>TRBJ2-5|TRBV7-9
CASRSSPGGGADETQYF
>TRBJ1-2|TRBV28
CASSLFQGNYGYTF
>TRBJ1-2|TRBV5-1
CASSPGDPPDGYTF
>TRBJ2-3|TRBV5-8
CASNSRAGTDTQYF
>TRBJ1-2|TRBV2
CASTPDQGAGYGYTF
>TRBJ1-2|TRBV18
CASSPGDQANYGYTF
>TRBJ1-1|TRBV27
CASSTGQAVSEAFF
>TRBJ2-7|TRBV29-1
CSAPTGQTYEQYF
>TRBJ2-7|TRBV10-1
CASSEGQDISYEQYF
>TRBJ2-1|TRBV13
CASSLSTKHYEQFF
>TRBJ2-1|TRBV5-4
CASSPRDRGNEQFF
>TRBJ2-7|TRBV2
CALGSYEQYF
>TRBJ2-4|TRBV18
CASSPETGGDIQYF
>TRBJ2-2|TRBV7-7
CASSLLEGGRTGELFF
>TRBJ2-5|TRBV7-3
CASSRPGTGEETQYF
>TRBJ2-3|TRBV5-1
CASRQLATDTQYF
>TRBJ1-2|TRBV6-5
CASSSGQGVHTF
>TRBJ1-6|TRBV5-1
CASSLVGGDNSPLHF